The clone carrying this T cell receptor beta chain was detected a few times. The target antigen is unknown. Unique molecular identifiers were incorporated during preparation of the TCRbeta library. A single record per CDR3 protein comes from TCRdb applying MiXCR to the PCR reads. The repertoire holds roughly 240,000 distinct CDR3 sequences, with 7.5% to 9.5% as singletons. The record originates from a study of T-cell reconstitution after alpha-beta-depleted transplantation in children. Study-wide findings and caveats: Fresh T-cell production supplied most of the T-cell counts and diversity seen one year after transplant. Elevated TCRbeta diversity at day 60 was traced, in some patients, to surviving recipient T cells and thymic progenitors. Two months or so post-transplant, alpha-beta T cells reportedly derived from several hundred expanded graft clones.

V was clipped by 3 bases and J by 4 bases; unmatched bases: 7. The CDR3 sequence is 17 residues long. This TCR was recovered from a male patient younger than 18 who had a stem cell transplant for acute lymphoblastic leukemia, so the T cells may come from the graft donor. The rearrangement joins TRBV12-3 or TRBV12-4 to TRBJ2-6, with 9 bases that match TRBD1. The sequencing here drew on PBMCs, mostly from graft donor cells, taken 180 days after TCRalphabeta/CD19-depleted stem cell transplant. CDR3 residues: CASSLGTGRRGANVLTF. The CDR3 nucleotides read TGTGCCAGCAGTTTGGGGACAGGGAGGCGCGGGGCCAACGTCCTGACTTTC.